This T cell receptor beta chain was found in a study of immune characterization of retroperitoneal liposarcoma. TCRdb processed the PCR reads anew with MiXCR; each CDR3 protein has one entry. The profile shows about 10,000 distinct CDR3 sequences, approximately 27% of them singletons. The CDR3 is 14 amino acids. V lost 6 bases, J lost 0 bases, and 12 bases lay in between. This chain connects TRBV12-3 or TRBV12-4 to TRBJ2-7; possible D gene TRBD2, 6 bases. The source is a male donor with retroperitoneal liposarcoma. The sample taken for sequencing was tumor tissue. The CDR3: CASRPGRSSYEQYF. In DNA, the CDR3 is TGTGCCAGCAGGCCTGGGAGGAGCTCCTACGAGCAGTACTTC.